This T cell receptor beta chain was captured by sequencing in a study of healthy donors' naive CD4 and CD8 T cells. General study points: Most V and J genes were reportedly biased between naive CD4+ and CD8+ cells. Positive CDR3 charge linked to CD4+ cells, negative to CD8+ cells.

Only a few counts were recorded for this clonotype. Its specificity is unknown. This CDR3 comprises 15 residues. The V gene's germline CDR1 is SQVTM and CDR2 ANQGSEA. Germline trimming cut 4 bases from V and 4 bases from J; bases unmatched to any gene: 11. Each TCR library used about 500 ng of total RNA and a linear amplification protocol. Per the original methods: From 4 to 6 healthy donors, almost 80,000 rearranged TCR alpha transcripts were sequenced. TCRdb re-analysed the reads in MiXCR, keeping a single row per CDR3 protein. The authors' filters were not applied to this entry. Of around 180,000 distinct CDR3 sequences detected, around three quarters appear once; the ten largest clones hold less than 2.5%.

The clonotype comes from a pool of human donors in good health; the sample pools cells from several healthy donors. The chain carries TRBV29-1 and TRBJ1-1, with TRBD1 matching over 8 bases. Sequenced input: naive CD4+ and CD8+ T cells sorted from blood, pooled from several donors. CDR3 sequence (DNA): TGCAGCGTTGCTCGTCAGGGGGCGCAGCGCACTGAAGCTTTCTTT. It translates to CSVARQGAQRTEAFF.